This TCR beta chain is drawn from a study of T cells expressing NK-cell markers (dated by TCRdb to 2018 to 2020). Background on the whole study: Fewer than ten donors provided sorted CD3+CD56+NKG2C+, CD3+CD56+NKG2C- and CD3+CD56-NKG2C+ T-cell subsets, whose TCR beta-chain repertoires were profiled. Among the eight sequenced donors, only one was HCMV-seronegative, while the other seven were HCMV-seropositive. The study sequenced eight donors, all healthy volunteers chosen at random: three men and five women. Sequencing of the libraries produced 2 x 150 bp reads on Illumina HiSeq 2000/2500, MiSeq or NextSeq. Overall study results and their limits: It remained unclear whether the expanded NKG2C-expressing T cell clones were specific for HCMV antigens. In six or seven donors, the dominant CD3+CD56+NKG2C+ clonotypes ranked among the top 10 CD8+ clonotypes, making up about 1.0-7.0% of CD8+ T cells. Those dominant clonotypes were again the most abundant among CD3+CD56-NKG2C+ cells in a few donors, at about 28.3-65%.

CDR1 SGHVS and CDR2 FQNEAQ were looked up in the germline V gene. The CDR3 spans 16 residues, from the cysteine through the phenylalanine. No DNA is recorded. Remarks on this clonotype: The antigen it recognizes is unknown.

HCMV-specific IgG was detected in serum with a commercial ELISA kit to determine HCMV serostatus. Ficoll density gradient centrifugation was used to isolate peripheral blood mononuclear cells from blood. The instrument was an Illumina HiSeq 2000. The TCR beta cDNA libraries were made using 5'RACE template switching, a step that added both a universal primer site and unique molecular identifiers. cDNA synthesis was primed from the TCR beta constant segment, followed by two successive PCR amplification steps. In the original analysis: Reads were demultiplexed and grouped by UMI with MIGEC, and clonotypes were assembled and quantified with MiTCR. To exclude erroneous sequences, only TCR cDNA sequences supported by at least two reads were retained. The tcR package was used for downstream repertoire analysis, and clonotypes were matched between fractions using CDR3 nucleotide sequence together with V segment. Antigen specificity was annotated against VDJdb with VDJmatch, allowing one amino acid substitution in CDR3. After TCRdb reprocessed the reads, each CDR3 protein sequence was kept as one row, without DNA. The V and J calls were determined by TCRdb, not by the authors. The sample's records list 500,000 to 700,000 distinct CDR3 sequences. Together, the top ten hold approximately 4% of the sample.

This TCR was sampled from a man aged 18 to 35 in good health. Donor details come from another sample of the same person, matched by shared clones. The sequence links TRBV7-8 to TRBJ2-7; TCRdb reports TRBD1, a call that lacks DNA to check it against. The source material was blood T cells: a sorted CD56 or NKG2C T cell subset, CD4+ or CD8+ T cells, or bulk PBMC T cells (not recorded which). The CDR3 protein: CASSLVPGQGSYEQYF.